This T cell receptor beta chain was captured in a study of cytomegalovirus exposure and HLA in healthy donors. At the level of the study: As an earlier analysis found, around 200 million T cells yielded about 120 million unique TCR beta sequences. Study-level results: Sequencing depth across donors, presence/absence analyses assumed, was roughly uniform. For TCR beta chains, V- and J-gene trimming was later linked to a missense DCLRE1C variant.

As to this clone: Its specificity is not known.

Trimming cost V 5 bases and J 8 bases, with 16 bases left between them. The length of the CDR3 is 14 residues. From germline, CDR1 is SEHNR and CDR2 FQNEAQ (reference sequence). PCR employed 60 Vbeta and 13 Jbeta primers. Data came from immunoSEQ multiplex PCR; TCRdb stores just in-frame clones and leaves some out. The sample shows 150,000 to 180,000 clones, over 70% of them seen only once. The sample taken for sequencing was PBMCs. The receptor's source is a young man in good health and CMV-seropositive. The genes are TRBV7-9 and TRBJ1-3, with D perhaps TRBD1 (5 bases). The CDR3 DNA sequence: TGTGCCAGCAGCGCGCGGGACCCTGGTCACACCATATATTTT. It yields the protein CASSARDPGHTIYF. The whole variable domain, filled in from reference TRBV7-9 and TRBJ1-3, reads DTGVSQNPRHKITKRGQNVTFRCDPISEHNRLYWYRQTLGQGPEFLTYFQNEAQLEKSRLLSDRFSAERPKGSFSTLEIQRTEQGDSAMYLCASSARDPGHTIYFGEGSWLTVV.